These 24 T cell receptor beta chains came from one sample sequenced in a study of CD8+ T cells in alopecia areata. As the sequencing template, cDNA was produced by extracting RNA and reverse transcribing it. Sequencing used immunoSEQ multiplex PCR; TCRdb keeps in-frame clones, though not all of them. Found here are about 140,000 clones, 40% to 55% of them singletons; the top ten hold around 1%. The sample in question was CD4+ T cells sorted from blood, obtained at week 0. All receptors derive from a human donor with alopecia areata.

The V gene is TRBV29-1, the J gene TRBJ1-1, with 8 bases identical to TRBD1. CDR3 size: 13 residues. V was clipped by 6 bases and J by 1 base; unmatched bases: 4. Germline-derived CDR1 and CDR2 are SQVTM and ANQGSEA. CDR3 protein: CSVRTGKNTEAFF. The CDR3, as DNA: TGCAGCGTAAGGACAGGGAAGAACACTGAAGCTTTCTTT.

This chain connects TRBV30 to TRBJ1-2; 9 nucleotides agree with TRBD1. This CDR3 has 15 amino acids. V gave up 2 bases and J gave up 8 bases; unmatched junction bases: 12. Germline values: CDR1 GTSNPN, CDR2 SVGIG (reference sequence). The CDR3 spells CAWSFAGTGIGGYTF. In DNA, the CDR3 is TGTGCCTGGAGTTTTGCCGGGACAGGGATCGGAGGCTACACCTTC.

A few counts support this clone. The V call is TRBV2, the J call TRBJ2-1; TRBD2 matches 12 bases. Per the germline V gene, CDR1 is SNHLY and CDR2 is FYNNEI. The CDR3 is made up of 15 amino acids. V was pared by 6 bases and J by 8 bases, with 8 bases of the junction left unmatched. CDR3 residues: CASRKTSGRSDEQFF. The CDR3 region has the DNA TGTGCCAGCAGGAAGACTAGCGGGAGATCTGATGAGCAGTTCTTC.

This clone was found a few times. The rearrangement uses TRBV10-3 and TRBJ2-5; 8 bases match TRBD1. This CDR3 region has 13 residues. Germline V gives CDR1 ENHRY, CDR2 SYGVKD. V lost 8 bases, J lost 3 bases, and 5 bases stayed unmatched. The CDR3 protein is CAIRDRREETQYF. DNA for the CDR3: TGTGCCATCCGGGACAGGAGGGAAGAGACCCAGTACTTC.

The CDR3 DNA is TGCGCCAGCAGACGGGACTACTCCTACGAGCAGTACTTC. It translates to CASRRDYSYEQYF. The V call is TRBV5-1, the J call TRBJ2-7; 7 nucleotides line up with TRBD2. CDR3 length: 13 residues. The germline CDR1 and CDR2 sequences are SGHRS and YFSETQ. Losses at the gene ends were 5 bases for V and 0 bases for J; bases not matched to a gene: 2.

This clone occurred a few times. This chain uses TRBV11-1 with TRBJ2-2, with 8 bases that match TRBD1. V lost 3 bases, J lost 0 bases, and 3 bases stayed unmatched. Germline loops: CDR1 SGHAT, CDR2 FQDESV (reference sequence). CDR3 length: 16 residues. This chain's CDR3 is CASSFRTGTNTGELFF. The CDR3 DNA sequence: TGTGCCAGCAGCTTTCGGACAGGGACGAACACCGGGGAGCTGTTTTTT.

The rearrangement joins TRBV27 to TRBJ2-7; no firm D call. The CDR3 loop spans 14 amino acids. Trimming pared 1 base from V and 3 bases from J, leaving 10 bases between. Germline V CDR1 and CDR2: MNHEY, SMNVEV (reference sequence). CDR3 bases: TGTGCCAGCAGTTTATTAGGGCCCGGCTACGAGCAGTACTTC. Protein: CASSLLGPGYEQYF.

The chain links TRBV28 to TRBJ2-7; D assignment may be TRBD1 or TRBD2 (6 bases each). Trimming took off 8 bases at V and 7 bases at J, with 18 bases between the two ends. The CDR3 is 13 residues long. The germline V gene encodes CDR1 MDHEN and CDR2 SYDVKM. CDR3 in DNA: TGTGCCAGCCAAAGGGGGGCATCTGGGGAGCAGTACTTC. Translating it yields CASQRGASGEQYF.

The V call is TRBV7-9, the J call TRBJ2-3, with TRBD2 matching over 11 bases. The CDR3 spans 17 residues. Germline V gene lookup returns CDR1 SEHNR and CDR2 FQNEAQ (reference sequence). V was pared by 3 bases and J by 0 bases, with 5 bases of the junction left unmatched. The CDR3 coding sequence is TGTGCCAGCAGCTTCGGGCGGACTAGCGGGAGCACAGATACGCAGTATTTT. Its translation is CASSFGRTSGSTDTQYF.

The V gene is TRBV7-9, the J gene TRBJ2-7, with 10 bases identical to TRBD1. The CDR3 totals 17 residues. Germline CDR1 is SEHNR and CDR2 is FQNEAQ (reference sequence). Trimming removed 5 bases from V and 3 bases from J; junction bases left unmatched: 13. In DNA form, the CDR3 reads TGTGCCAGCAGCAAAGGACGAGGGACAGGGGAAATCTACGAGCAGTACTTC. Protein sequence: CASSKGRGTGEIYEQYF.

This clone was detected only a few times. The CDR3 sequence: CASKLPTTSEAFF. In DNA, the CDR3 is TGTGCCAGCAAGCTTCCTACTACCTCTGAAGCTTTCTTT. The chain couples TRBV28 to TRBJ1-1, with no clear D. The CDR3 runs 13 residues. From germline, CDR1 is MDHEN and CDR2 SYDVKM. V lost 7 bases and J lost 6, with 15 bases in between.

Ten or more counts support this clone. In DNA form, the CDR3 reads TGTGGGGCCGGGGAGCTGTTTTTT. The encoded protein is CGAGELFF. The chain couples TRBV6-6 to TRBJ2-2; no clear D. CDR3 length: 8 amino acids. Germline V gene lookup returns CDR1 MNHNY and CDR2 SVGAGI (reference sequence).

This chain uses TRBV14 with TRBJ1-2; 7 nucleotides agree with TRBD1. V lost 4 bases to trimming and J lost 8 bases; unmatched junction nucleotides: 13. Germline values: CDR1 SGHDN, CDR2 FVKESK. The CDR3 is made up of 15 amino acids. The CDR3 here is CASSPIPTGWGGYTF. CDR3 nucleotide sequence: TGTGCCAGCAGCCCGATCCCGACAGGGTGGGGAGGCTACACCTTC.

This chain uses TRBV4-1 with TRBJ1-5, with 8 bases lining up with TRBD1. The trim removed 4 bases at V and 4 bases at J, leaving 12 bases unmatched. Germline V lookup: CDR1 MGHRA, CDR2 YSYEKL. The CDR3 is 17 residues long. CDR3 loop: CASSPGQGIESNQPQHF. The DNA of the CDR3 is TGCGCCAGCAGCCCAGGACAGGGAATAGAGTCGAATCAGCCCCAGCATTTT.

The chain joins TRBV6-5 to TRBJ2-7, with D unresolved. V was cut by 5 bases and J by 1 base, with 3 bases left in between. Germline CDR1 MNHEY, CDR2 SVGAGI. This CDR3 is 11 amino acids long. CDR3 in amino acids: CASSQSYEQYF. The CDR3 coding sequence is TGTGCCAGCAGTCAGTCCTACGAGCAGTACTTC.

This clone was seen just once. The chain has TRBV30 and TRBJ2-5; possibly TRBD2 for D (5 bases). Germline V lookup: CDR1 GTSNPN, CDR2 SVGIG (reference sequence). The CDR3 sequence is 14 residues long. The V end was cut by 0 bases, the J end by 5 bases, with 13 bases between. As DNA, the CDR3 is TGTGCCTGGAGTGTTGGGCAGCCGGGGGAGACCCAGTACTTC. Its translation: CAWSVGQPGETQYF.

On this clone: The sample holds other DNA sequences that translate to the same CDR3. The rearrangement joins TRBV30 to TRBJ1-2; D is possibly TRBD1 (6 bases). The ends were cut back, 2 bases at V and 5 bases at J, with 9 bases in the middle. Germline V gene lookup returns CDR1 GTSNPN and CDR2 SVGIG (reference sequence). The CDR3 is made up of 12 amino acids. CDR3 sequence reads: CAWSLGGYGYTF. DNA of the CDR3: TGTGCCTGGAGTTTAGGGGGGTATGGCTACACCTTC.

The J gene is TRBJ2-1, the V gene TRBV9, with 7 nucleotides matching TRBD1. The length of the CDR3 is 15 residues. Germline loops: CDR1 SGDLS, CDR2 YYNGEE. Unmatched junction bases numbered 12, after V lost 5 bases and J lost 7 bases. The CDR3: CASSRQGGPSNEQFF. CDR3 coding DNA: TGTGCCAGCAGTCGACAGGGTGGGCCGTCAAATGAGCAGTTCTTC.

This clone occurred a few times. DNA for the CDR3: TGTGCCAGCAGTTACTCGAGGAATAACTATGGCTACACCTTC. This encodes CASSYSRNNYGYTF. The chain recombines TRBV6-5 with TRBJ1-2; no definite D call. There are 14 residues in the CDR3. V dropped 0 bases and J dropped 1 base, with 6 bases sitting between them. Germline loops: CDR1 MNHEY, CDR2 SVGAGI.

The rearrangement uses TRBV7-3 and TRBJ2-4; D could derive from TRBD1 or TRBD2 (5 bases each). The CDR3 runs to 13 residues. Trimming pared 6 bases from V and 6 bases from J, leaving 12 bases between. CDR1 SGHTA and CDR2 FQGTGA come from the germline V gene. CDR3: CASSEGLGNIQYF. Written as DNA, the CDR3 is TGTGCCAGCAGTGAGGGGTTGGGAAACATTCAGTACTTC.

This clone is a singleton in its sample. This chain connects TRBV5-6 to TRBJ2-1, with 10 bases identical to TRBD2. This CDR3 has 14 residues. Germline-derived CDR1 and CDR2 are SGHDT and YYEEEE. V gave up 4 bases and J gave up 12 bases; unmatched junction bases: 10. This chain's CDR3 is CASSRSGRGMRQFF. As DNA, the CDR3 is TGTGCCAGCAGCCGGAGCGGGAGGGGAATGAGGCAGTTCTTC.

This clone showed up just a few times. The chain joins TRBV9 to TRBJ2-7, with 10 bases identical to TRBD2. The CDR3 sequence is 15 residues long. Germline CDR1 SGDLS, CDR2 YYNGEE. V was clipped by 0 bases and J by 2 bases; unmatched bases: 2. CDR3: CASSVEAGGPYEQYF. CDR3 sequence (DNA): TGTGCCAGCAGCGTAGAAGCGGGAGGGCCCTACGAGCAGTACTTC.

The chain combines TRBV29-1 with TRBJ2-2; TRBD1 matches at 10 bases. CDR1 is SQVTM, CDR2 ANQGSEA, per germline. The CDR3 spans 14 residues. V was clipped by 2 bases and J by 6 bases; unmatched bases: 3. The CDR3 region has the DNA TGCAGCGTTGAAACAGGACAGGGGGCCGGGGAGCTGTTTTTT. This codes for CSVETGQGAGELFF.

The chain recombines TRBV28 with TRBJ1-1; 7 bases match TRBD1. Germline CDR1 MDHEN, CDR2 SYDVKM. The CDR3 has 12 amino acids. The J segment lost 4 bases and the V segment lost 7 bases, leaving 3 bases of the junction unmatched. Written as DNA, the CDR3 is TGTGCCAGCAAGGGACAGTCCACTGAAGCTTTCTTT. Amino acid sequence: CASKGQSTEAFF.